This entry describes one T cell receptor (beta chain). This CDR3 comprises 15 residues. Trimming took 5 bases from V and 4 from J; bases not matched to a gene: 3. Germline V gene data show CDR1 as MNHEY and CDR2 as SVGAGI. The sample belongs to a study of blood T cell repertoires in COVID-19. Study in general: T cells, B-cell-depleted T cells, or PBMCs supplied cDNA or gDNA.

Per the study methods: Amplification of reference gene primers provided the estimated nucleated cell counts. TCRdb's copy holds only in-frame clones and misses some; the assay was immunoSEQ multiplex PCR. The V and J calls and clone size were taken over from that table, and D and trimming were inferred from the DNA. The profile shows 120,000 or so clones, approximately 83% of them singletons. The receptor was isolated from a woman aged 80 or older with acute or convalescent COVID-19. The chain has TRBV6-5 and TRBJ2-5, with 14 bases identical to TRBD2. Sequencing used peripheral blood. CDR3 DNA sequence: TGTGCCAGCAGTCGACTAGCGGGGGGGGGAGAGACCCAGTACTTC. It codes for CASSRLAGGGETQYF.